The 10 T cell receptor beta chains listed next were all sequenced from one sample in a study of blood T cell repertoires in COVID-19. Sequencing was performed with immunoSEQ multiplex PCR; in TCRdb, only in-frame clones are kept and a portion is missing. The sample includes roughly 100,000 clones, approximately 85% seen only once; the top ten take around 4.8%. The specimen was peripheral blood. These receptors were obtained from a man between 60 and 70 years old with acute or convalescent COVID-19.

V gene TRBV4-1 combines with J gene TRBJ2-4; the D gene is possibly TRBD1 (6 bases). CDR1 is MGHRA, CDR2 YSYEKL, per germline. V shed 5 bases and J shed 6 bases, with 14 bases lying between them. This CDR3 contains 14 residues. CDR3 protein: CASSYLRGGNIQYF. The CDR3, as DNA: TGCGCCAGCAGCTACCTCAGGGGCGGAAACATTCAGTACTTC.

In this sample, this clone turned up many times. J is TRBJ1-4 and V is TRBV28; TRBD1 matches at 7 bases. Trimming cost V 6 bases and J 5 bases; bases outside gene matches: 12. This CDR3 is built from 16 residues. Germline assignment: CDR1 MDHEN and CDR2 SYDVKM. CDR3 DNA sequence: TGTGCCAGCAGAGCTACAGGGGCCGGGTTAAATGAAAAACTGTTTTTT. Residues: CASRATGAGLNEKLFF.

V usage is TRBV5-1 and J usage is TRBJ1-6, with 7 bases matching TRBD1. Germline V gene lookup returns CDR1 SGHRS and CDR2 YFSETQ. This CDR3 contains 14 residues. V lost 4 bases to trimming and J lost 8 bases; unmatched junction nucleotides: 6. Written as DNA, the CDR3 is TGCGCCAGCAGCCCCGACAGGGCGGATTCACCCCTCCACTTT. It yields the protein CASSPDRADSPLHF.

The gene calls are TRBV11-2 and TRBJ1-1; TRBD1 agrees at 9 bases. Germline assignment: CDR1 SGHAT and CDR2 FQNNGV. This CDR3 has 15 amino acids. Losses at the gene ends were 2 bases for V and 11 bases for J; bases not matched to a gene: 12. The CDR3 DNA reads TGTGCCAGCAGCTTACAACACAGGGGGCTGAGTATGGCTTTCTTT. Its translation is CASSLQHRGLSMAFF.

The CDR3 reads CSASAVNNSPLHF. The CDR3 DNA is TGCAGTGCTAGTGCTGTTAATAATTCACCCCTCCACTTT. J is TRBJ1-6 and V is TRBV20-1; D is uncertain. The CDR3 extends over 13 amino acids. Trimming shortened V by 3 bases and J by 5 bases, and 8 bases separated the two germline ends. The germline gives CDR1 DFQATT, CDR2 SNEGSKA (reference sequence).

V is TRBV5-8 and J is TRBJ1-6, with 7 bases matching TRBD1. The J segment lost 6 bases and the V segment lost 4 bases, leaving 4 bases of the junction unmatched. This CDR3 contains 14 residues. Germline V gives CDR1 SGHTS, CDR2 YDEGEE. CDR3 sequence reads: CASSRDSPNSPLHF. DNA of the CDR3: TGTGCCAGCAGCCGGGACAGCCCTAATTCACCCCTCCACTTT.

This clone was recorded only once. The rearrangement uses TRBV4-2 and TRBJ2-2; 8 nucleotides agree with TRBD2. Germline CDR1 and CDR2: LGHNA and YNFKEQ. V was pared by 2 bases and J by 5 bases, with 7 bases of the junction left unmatched. The CDR3 is 16 amino acids. CDR3: CASSQNSGIGTGELFF. CDR3 sequence (DNA): TGTGCCAGCAGCCAAAATAGCGGGATTGGGACCGGGGAGCTGTTTTTT.

This chain joins TRBV29-1 and TRBJ2-2; no definite D call. This CDR3 contains 13 residues. V shed 3 bases and J shed 3 bases, with 8 bases lying between them. Germline V gene lookup returns CDR1 SQVTM and CDR2 ANQGSEA. CDR3 protein: CSVDQAYTGELFF. CDR3 bases: TGCAGCGTTGACCAGGCGTACACCGGGGAGCTGTTTTTT.

In DNA, the CDR3 is TGTGCCAGCTCACCATTGGGAGGGTCTGTCCCAGGGGCCAACGTCCTGACTTTC. Translation gives CASSPLGGSVPGANVLTF. This rearrangement joins TRBV18 to TRBJ2-6; 7 nucleotides agree with TRBD2. CDR1 and CDR2 (germline): KGHSH, LQKENI. The CDR3 loop spans 18 amino acids. The V and J ends lost 2 bases and 4 bases, in that order; junction bases with no gene match: 11.

The chain couples TRBV11-3 to TRBJ2-1; TRBD2 agrees at 8 bases. CDR3 length: 15 residues. Germline trimming cut 5 bases from V and 8 bases from J; bases unmatched to any gene: 11. Germline V gene data show CDR1 as SGHNT and CDR2 as YENEEA. The DNA of the CDR3 is TGTGCCAGCAGCACTCTCACTAGCGGCCTCGATGAGCAGTTCTTC. This encodes CASSTLTSGLDEQFF.